In this sample, the clone carrying this T cell receptor (beta chain) turned up many times. TCRdb re-called the 5' RACE reads through MiXCR, storing one row per CDR3 protein. Altogether 15,000 to 20,000 distinct CDR3 sequences are present, approximately 18% being singletons, with the ten largest covering 33%. The data are from a study of HIV-infected patients and healthy controls. V was pared by 1 base and J by 0 bases, with 9 bases between. Per germline, CDR1 MGHRA and CDR2 YSYEKL. This CDR3 has 15 amino acids. The TCR originated in a human donor in good health. Sequencing was performed on CD8+ T cells from blood. The chain employs TRBV4-1 and TRBJ1-1, with D uncertain. The CDR3 DNA sequence: TGCGCCAGCAGCCAAGGTGGTCTGGTGAACACTGAAGCTTTCTTT. Its translation: CASSQGGLVNTEAFF.